This T cell receptor beta chain was sequenced for a study of shared clonotypes between healthy human individuals. All of the donors resided in Nashville, Tennessee, and each was a Caucasian adult. This clone has just one count. Study processing details: Junction-only immunoSEQ sequences carried no quality scores, so filtering differed. Clones were read by immunoSEQ multiplex PCR, and TCRdb kept only the in-frame ones, dropping some. The DNA gave D and trimming, while V, J and clone size come from that table. Among about 2.3 million clones, roughly 92% were seen once, and the ten largest hold around 0.38%. V lost 6 bases and J 6 bases, leaving 11 bases between the germline ends. The CDR3 covers 13 residues. Germline CDR1 and CDR2: MNHEY and SVGAGI.

J is TRBJ2-2 and V is TRBV6-5; D might be TRBD1 or TRBD2, each matching 5 bases. The source is a man aged 18-30 years in good health. Some clones in this sample may be carry-over from other donors' samples. The sequenced material came from naive CD4+ T cells from PBMCs. Specified subset: CD45RA+ positively selected. In DNA form, the CDR3 reads TGTGCCAGCAGCCGGGACGGGGCCGGGGAGCTGTTTTTT. Translated, it gives CASSRDGAGELFF.